Listed below are T cell receptor beta chains from one sample, sequenced in a study of blood T cell repertoires in COVID-19. Generated by immunoSEQ multiplex PCR, the TCRdb table keeps only in-frame clones and is missing some. The repertoire holds approximately 230,000 clones, with around 83% as singletons. Specimen: peripheral blood. These receptors all come from an elderly man with acute or convalescent COVID-19. Each CDR3 is given with its conserved first and last residue. A D gene is named only where the DNA matches it firmly. Some rows mark clone size as missing; the rest say once, few, many or name a class of expanded clone.

j_call: TRBJ1-2
cdr3_length: 17
clone_size: NA
v_call: TRBV7-8
d_call: TRBD1
cdr3_aa: CASSLAHAGGKGYGYTF
cdr3_nt: TGTGCCAGCAGCTTAGCGCACGCAGGGGGCAAAGGGTATGGCTACACCTTC

j_call: TRBJ1-4
cdr3_length: 14
clone_size: NA
v_call: TRBV5-1
d_call: NA
cdr3_aa: CASRAGLNNEKLFF
cdr3_nt: TGCGCCAGCAGGGCGGGACTCAATAATGAAAAACTGTTTTTT

j_call: TRBJ2-1
cdr3_length: 15
clone_size: NA
v_call: TRBV30
d_call: TRBD2
cdr3_aa: CAWRKRGASYNEQFF
cdr3_nt: TGTGCCTGGAGAAAGCGGGGGGCCTCGTACAATGAGCAGTTCTTC

j_call: TRBJ1-3
cdr3_length: 16
clone_size: NA
v_call: TRBV3-1/TRBV3-2
d_call: TRBD1
cdr3_aa: CASSPEVPGQGNTIYF
cdr3_nt: TGTGCCAGCAGCCCAGAGGTTCCGGGACAGGGAAACACCATATATTTT

j_call: TRBJ2-5
cdr3_length: 15
clone_size: NA
v_call: TRBV18
d_call: NA
cdr3_aa: CASSPLSQIQETQYF
cdr3_nt: TGTGCCAGCTCACCACTTTCCCAGATCCAAGAGACCCAGTACTTC

j_call: TRBJ2-7
cdr3_length: 15
clone_size: NA
v_call: TRBV2
d_call: NA
cdr3_aa: CASSGGVEGGYEQYF
cdr3_nt: TGTGCCAGCAGTGGAGGGGTTGAAGGGGGCTACGAGCAGTACTTC

j_call: TRBJ1-1
cdr3_length: 13
clone_size: NA
v_call: TRBV12-3/TRBV12-4
d_call: TRBD1
cdr3_aa: CASSLDRDAEAFF
cdr3_nt: TGTGCCAGCAGTCTCGACAGGGACGCTGAAGCTTTCTTT

j_call: TRBJ2-7
cdr3_length: 16
clone_size: NA
v_call: TRBV27
d_call: NA
cdr3_aa: CASSLAGAGPLHEQYF
cdr3_nt: TGTGCCAGCAGTTTAGCGGGGGCAGGGCCCTTGCACGAGCAGTACTTC

j_call: TRBJ2-1
cdr3_length: 14
clone_size: NA
v_call: TRBV5-1
d_call: TRBD2
cdr3_aa: CASSDGLADNEQFF
cdr3_nt: TGCGCCAGCAGCGACGGACTAGCGGACAATGAGCAGTTCTTC

j_call: TRBJ2-7
cdr3_length: 13
clone_size: NA
v_call: TRBV6-5
d_call: TRBD2
cdr3_aa: CASKLAGGYEQYF
cdr3_nt: TGTGCCAGCAAACTTGCGGGGGGCTACGAGCAGTACTTC

j_call: TRBJ2-7
cdr3_length: 15
clone_size: NA
v_call: TRBV7-8
d_call: NA
cdr3_aa: CASSFRGVLVNEQYF
cdr3_nt: TGTGCCAGCAGCTTTCGCGGGGTCCTGGTAAACGAGCAGTACTTC

j_call: TRBJ2-7
cdr3_length: 14
clone_size: few
v_call: TRBV28
d_call: TRBD1
cdr3_aa: CATTSLDRAYEQYF
cdr3_nt: TGTGCCACCACCTCCCTAGACAGGGCCTACGAGCAGTACTTC

j_call: TRBJ1-5
cdr3_length: 13
clone_size: NA
v_call: TRBV5-8
d_call: TRBD1
cdr3_aa: CASSLGQGMTQHF
cdr3_nt: TGTGCCAGCAGCTTGGGACAGGGTATGACCCAGCATTTT

j_call: TRBJ2-2
cdr3_length: 12
clone_size: NA
v_call: TRBV5-1
d_call: TRBD1
cdr3_aa: CASSPGQGELFF
cdr3_nt: TGCGCCAGCAGCCCGGGACAGGGGGAGCTGTTTTTT

j_call: TRBJ1-1
cdr3_length: 13
clone_size: NA
v_call: TRBV5-6
d_call: NA
cdr3_aa: CASSLGPNTEAFF
cdr3_nt: TGTGCCAGCAGCTTGGGGCCTAACACTGAAGCTTTCTTT